This TCR beta chain came from a study of cytomegalovirus exposure and HLA in healthy donors. Study overall: An early release of data contained 75 million to 90 million unique TCRs, which came from HLA-typed donors.

The primer mix had 60 Vbeta and 13 Jbeta primers. Clones were read by immunoSEQ multiplex PCR, and TCRdb kept only the in-frame ones, dropping some. The sample yields some 140,000 clones, around four fifths seen once. The study, taken as a whole, reports: The majority of TCR sequences were rare, yet some public TCRs appeared in many donors. Later on, a genetic analysis was performed. It linked a missense variant in DCLRE1C with V- and J-gene trimming of TCR beta. The classifier, whose performance was assessed in both the original and validation cohorts, reportedly diagnosed cytomegalovirus status with high specificity and sensitivity.

Note on this clone: Its specificity is not known.

This CDR3 spans 16 amino acids. Trimming removed 3 bases from V and 8 bases from J, with 20 bases in between. Germline V gives CDR1 SGHRS, CDR2 YFSETQ. The sequence derives from a woman in her forties in good health and CMV-seronegative. The specimen sequenced was PBMCs. This chain uses TRBV5-1 with TRBJ1-4, with D perhaps TRBD1 (5 bases). The CDR3 bases are TGCGCCAGCAGCTACCTCGGGAGGGGATATGGGGAAAAACTGTTTTTT. Encoded protein: CASSYLGRGYGEKLFF.